What follows are 23 T cell receptor beta chains derived from one specimen sequenced in a study of T and B cells in COVID-19 patients. From blood, roughly 250-500 ng of genomic DNA served as TRB template. Multiplex PCR with BIOMED2 TRB-A/B primer pools amplified TRB rearrangements. TCRdb ran MiXCR on the multiplex PCR reads and lists one entry per CDR3 protein. The table includes roughly 10,000 distinct CDR3 sequences, around a third detected once. The material sequenced was blood. The receptors were gathered from a human donor with active COVID-19.

As to this clonotype: An end of the junction differs from the germline gene, which may be a read error. The chain recombines TRBV4-2 with TRBJ2-6; TRBD1 is a possible D gene (5 bases). Germline V lookup: CDR1 LGHNA, CDR2 YNFKEQ. The CDR3 spans 16 residues. The CDR3 reads CASSQVGPSGANVLTF. The CDR3 DNA follows: TGCGCCAGCAGCCAAGTGGGGCCTTCCGGGGCCAACGTCCTGACTTTC.

This clonotype is judged medium-sized (0.01 to 0.1%). J is TRBJ2-3 and V is TRBV29-1; possibly TRBD1 for D (6 bases). V shed 6 bases and J shed 0 bases, with 13 bases lying between them. The CDR3 extends over 14 amino acids. Germline-derived CDR1 and CDR2 are SQVTM and ANQGSEA. The CDR3 protein is CSVAPGQSTDTQYF. The CDR3 nucleotides read TGCAGCGTCGCTCCGGGACAAAGCACAGATACGCAGTATTTT.

The rearrangement joins TRBV5-1 to TRBJ2-3, with a tentative D call TRBD2 (6 bases). There are 15 residues in the CDR3. V gave up 4 bases and J gave up 6 bases, with 18 bases separating them. Germline V gene lookup returns CDR1 SGHRS and CDR2 YFSETQ. The CDR3 spells CASSSTGPRGDTQYF. The DNA for the CDR3 is TGCGCCAGCAGCAGCACCGGGCCTCGGGGGGATACGCAGTATTTT.

This clonotype was counted between two and nine times. The chain couples TRBV5-6 to TRBJ2-7; 7 nucleotides match TRBD1. The CDR3 runs 15 residues. Per the germline V gene, CDR1 is SGHDT and CDR2 is YYEEEE. The V gene end was trimmed by 2 bases and the J gene end by 9 bases; junction bases not matched to a gene: 14. The CDR3 here is CASSFLGTDIPTQYF. CDR3 in DNA: TGTGCCAGCAGCTTTCTAGGGACAGATATCCCGACGCAGTACTTC. Variable domain in full (rest from reference TRBV5-6 and TRBJ2-7): DAGVTQSPTHLIKTRGQQVTLRCSPKSGHDTVSWYQQALGQGPQFIFQYYEEEERQRGNFPDRFSGHQFPNYSSELNVNALLLGDSALYLCASSFLGTDIPTQYFGPGTRLTVT.

By share of the sample, this clonotype is medium-sized. The chain carries TRBV19 and TRBJ2-2; perhaps D is TRBD1 or TRBD2 (6 bases each). Deletions cut 6 bases from V and 1 base from J, with 12 bases between. Looked up from germline, CDR1 is LNHDA and CDR2 is SQIVND (reference sequence). CDR3 length: 15 residues. The CDR3 loop is CASRPRGLNTGELFF. The CDR3 region has the DNA TGTGCCAGTAGGCCTCGGGGGCTGAACACCGGGGAGCTGTTTTTT.

In its sample, this clonotype was seen a few times. The CDR3 DNA reads TGTGCCAGCAGTTACAAGCCAGGGGCGTCCTACGAGCAGTACTTC. This sequence encodes CASSYKPGASYEQYF. V gene TRBV6-2 or TRBV6-3 combines with J gene TRBJ2-7; possibly TRBD1 for D (6 bases). The germline V gene has CDR1 MNHEY and CDR2 SVGEGT. Trimming took 2 bases from V and 1 from J, leaving 12 bases between them. The CDR3 is 15 amino acids.

This clonotype was observed a handful of times. The rearrangement joins TRBV6-1 to TRBJ1-1, with 7 bases identical to TRBD1. V lost 6 bases and J lost 4; bases outside the gene matches: 20. CDR3 size: 18 residues. Germline CDR1 reads MNHNS; CDR2 reads SASEGT. The CDR3 here is CASRDIPARGRVGTEAFF. CDR3 in DNA: TGTGCCAGCAGGGACATCCCTGCAAGGGGGCGAGTCGGCACTGAAGCTTTCTTT.

This clonotype appeared a few times. CDR3 amino acids: CASSYDGTPGREQYF. CDR3 bases: TGTGCCAGCAGTTATGATGGGACCCCTGGGCGCGAGCAGTACTTC. The V call is TRBV6-2 or TRBV6-3, the J call TRBJ2-7, with D perhaps TRBD1 or TRBD2 (5 bases each). Germline values: CDR1 MNHEY, CDR2 SVGEGT. V was clipped by 3 bases and J by 6 bases, with 18 bases between them. The CDR3 runs 15 residues.

This clonotype is medium-sized in the sample. V gene TRBV19 combines with J gene TRBJ2-7; 8 bases align to TRBD1. The CDR3 spans 14 residues. J lost 3 bases, V lost 4 bases, and 5 bases had no gene match. Per the germline V gene, CDR1 is LNHDA and CDR2 is SQIVND (reference sequence). The CDR3 sequence is CASSKDRGIYEQYF. In nucleotides, the CDR3 is TGTGCCAGTAGTAAAGACAGGGGAATCTACGAGCAGTACTTC.

In this sample, this clonotype turned up a few times. The chain has TRBV10-3 and TRBJ2-5, with a possible D match to TRBD2 (5 bases). Germline CDR1 reads ENHRY; CDR2 reads SYGVKD. V shed 6 bases and J shed 5 bases, with 13 bases lying between them. The CDR3 sequence is 13 residues long. CDR3 DNA sequence: TGTGCCATCAGGTTGTCCCCGGGGGAGACCCAGTACTTC. Its translation is CAIRLSPGETQYF.

The rearrangement links TRBV7-9 to TRBJ1-2; the match to TRBD1 covers 9 bases. Germline V gene lookup returns CDR1 SEHNR and CDR2 FQNEAQ (reference sequence). V trimming: 5 bases; J trimming: 6 bases; junction bases outside the gene matches: 7. The CDR3 consists of 14 residues. In DNA, the CDR3 is TGTGCCAGCAGCCGGGACAGGGCCCCAGATGGCTACACCTTC. Its translation: CASSRDRAPDGYTF.

The J gene is TRBJ1-1, the V gene TRBV6-5; TRBD1 aligns across 11 bases. The CDR3 totals 16 residues. Germline V gene sequence: CDR1 MNHEY, CDR2 SVGAGI. Trimming removed 0 bases from V and 7 bases from J; junction bases left unmatched: 7. As DNA, the CDR3 is TGTGCCAGCAGTTACTCGGTATCGGGACAGGGGGTTGAAGCTTTCTTT. Protein product: CASSYSVSGQGVEAFF.

The chain carries TRBV6-2 or TRBV6-3 and TRBJ2-3, with TRBD2 matching 15 bases. Germline V CDR1 and CDR2: MNHEY, SVGEGT. The CDR3 covers 16 residues. V gave up 9 bases and J gave up 3 bases; unmatched junction bases: 7. The CDR3 loop is CASGLAGGLGTDTQYF. CDR3 nucleotides: TGTGCCAGTGGACTAGCGGGGGGGCTGGGTACAGATACGCAGTATTTT.

In its sample, this clonotype is medium-sized. The J gene is TRBJ2-1, the V gene TRBV6-5; no definite D call. Germline CDR1 is MNHEY and CDR2 is SVGAGI. Trimming stripped 6 bases from V and 0 bases from J, with 6 bases between. The length of the CDR3 is 13 residues. The CDR3 reads CASSPTSYNEQFF. The DNA for the CDR3 is TGTGCCAGCAGCCCCACCTCCTACAATGAGCAGTTCTTC.

V usage is TRBV12-3 or TRBV12-4 and J usage is TRBJ1-1; D gene unclear. There are 12 residues in the CDR3. V was trimmed by 7 bases and J by 4 bases, leaving 10 bases between them. This CDR3 reads CASILPGTEAFF. In DNA, the CDR3 is TGTGCCAGCATCCTACCCGGCACTGAAGCTTTCTTT.

This clonotype has more than one count but fewer than ten. This rearrangement joins TRBV27 to TRBJ1-2; D uncertain. The CDR3 spans 16 residues. Germline CDR1 MNHEY, CDR2 SMNVEV (reference sequence). The ends were cut back, 0 bases at V and 2 bases at J, with 13 bases in the middle. CDR3 protein: CASSLSAWTGNYGYTF. Written as DNA, the CDR3 is TGTGCCAGCAGTTTATCCGCTTGGACGGGGAACTATGGCTACACCTTC.

A word on this clonotype: As the CDR3 is not closed by the conserved phenylalanine or tryptophan, this likely results from a read error. The chain recombines TRBV7-9 with TRBJ2-7, with D hard to call. Trimming took 2 bases from V and 0 from J, leaving 11 bases between them. Germline lookup yields CDR1 SEHNR and CDR2 FQNEAQ (reference sequence). The CDR3 length is 15 residues. The CDR3 DNA is TGTGCCAGCAGCTTAACGACACTAAGCTCCTACGAGCAGTACTAC. Translating it yields CASSLTTLSSYEQYY.

This clonotype rates as medium-sized. The rearrangement uses TRBV12-3 or TRBV12-4 and TRBJ2-1, with 7 bases matching TRBD2. CDR3 length: 16 residues. V was pared by 3 bases and J by 6 bases, with 11 bases of the junction left unmatched. The CDR3 loop reads CASSFWLAAVRNEQFF. CDR3 in DNA: TGTGCCAGCAGTTTCTGGCTAGCGGCTGTCCGCAATGAGCAGTTCTTC.

The genes are TRBV11-1 and TRBJ2-1; 10 positions agree with TRBD2. This CDR3 comprises 19 residues. V lost 1 base, J lost 6 bases, and 15 bases stayed unmatched. Germline V CDR1 and CDR2: SGHAT, FQDESV (reference sequence). The CDR3 here is CASSLGSGLAAYISNEQFF. The CDR3 DNA follows: TGTGCCAGCAGCTTAGGTTCCGGACTAGCGGCTTATATTAGCAATGAGCAGTTCTTC.

Concerning this clonotype itself: A junction end diverges from the germline sequence, so it may reflect a read error. This sequence joins TRBV19 and TRBJ1-1; 7 bases agree with TRBD1. In germline, CDR1 is LNHDA, CDR2 SQIVND (reference sequence). The CDR3 extends over 12 amino acids. The CDR3 region is CASSIAGGEAFF. The CDR3 nucleotides read TGTGCCAGTAGCATAGCAGGGGGTGAAGCTTTCTTT.

This clonotype was seen a few times. The chain couples TRBV12-3 or TRBV12-4 to TRBJ2-5, with 9 bases fitting TRBD1. Trimming took 4 bases from V and 5 from J; bases not matched to a gene: 8. The CDR3 is 15 residues long. CDR3: CASSYTDRGAETQYF. In DNA form, the CDR3 reads TGTGCCAGCAGTTACACGGACAGGGGTGCGGAGACCCAGTACTTC.

The J gene is TRBJ2-2, the V gene TRBV25-1, with 8 bases that match TRBD1. The V segment lost 7 bases and the J segment 5 bases; nucleotides outside the gene matches: 6. CDR1 and CDR2 from the germline V gene are MGHDK and SYGVNS. The CDR3 sequence is 14 residues long. DNA of the CDR3: TGTGCCAGCACACGGACAGGGTCGACCGGGGAGCTGTTTTTT. Amino acids: CASTRTGSTGELFF.

The rearrangement links TRBV5-4 to TRBJ2-1; 9 bases are shared with TRBD2. Germline CDR1 and CDR2: SGHNT and YYREEE (reference sequence). The CDR3 extends over 16 amino acids. Germline trimming cut 4 bases from V and 0 bases from J; bases unmatched to any gene: 5. CDR3: CASSPRRGGSYNEQFF. Here the CDR3 DNA reads TGTGCCAGCAGCCCCCGGCGGGGGGGCTCCTACAATGAGCAGTTCTTC.